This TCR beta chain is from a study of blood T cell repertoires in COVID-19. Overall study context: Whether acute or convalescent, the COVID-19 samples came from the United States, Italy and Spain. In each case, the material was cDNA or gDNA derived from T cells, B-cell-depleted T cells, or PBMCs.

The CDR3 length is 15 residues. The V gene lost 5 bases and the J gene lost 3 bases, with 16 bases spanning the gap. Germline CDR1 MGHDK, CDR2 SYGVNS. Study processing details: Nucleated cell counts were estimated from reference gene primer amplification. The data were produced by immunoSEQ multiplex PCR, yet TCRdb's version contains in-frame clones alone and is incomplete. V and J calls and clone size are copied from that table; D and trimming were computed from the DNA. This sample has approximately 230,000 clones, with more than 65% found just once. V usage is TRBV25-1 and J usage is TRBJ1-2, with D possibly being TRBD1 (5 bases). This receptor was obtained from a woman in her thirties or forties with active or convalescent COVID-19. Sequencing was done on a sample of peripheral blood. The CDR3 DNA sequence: TGTGCCAGCAGTCCCAAGGGGCCCCGGGACTATGGCTACACCTTC. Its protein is CASSPKGPRDYGYTF.